The clone carrying this TCR beta chain was observed a single time. Method: immunoSEQ multiplex PCR; TCRdb's copy keeps in-frame clones and lacks some. The data show 250,000 to 300,000 clones, with 65% to 90% seen just once and around 1% held by the top ten. The sample belongs to a study of cytomegalovirus exposure and HLA in healthy donors. Trimming took 5 bases from V and 0 from J, leaving 13 bases between them. Germline CDR1 and CDR2: SGHVS and FQNEAQ. The CDR3 sequence is 15 residues long. The TCR sequence derives from a woman aged 18-29 years in good health and CMV-seronegative. Sequencing input: PBMCs. The rearrangement links TRBV7-8 to TRBJ1-2, with D maybe TRBD1 (5 bases). The CDR3 nucleotides are TGTGCCAGCAGCCCCAGGGTGGATCCTAACTATGGCTACACCTTC. Translated, it gives CASSPRVDPNYGYTF.